The 29 T cell receptor beta chains below come from one sample, sequenced in a study of blood T cells in healthy people across ages. Sample-barcoded 5' priming and a J-beta primer mix drove a second PCR of roughly 7 to 11 cycles. TCRdb processed the 5' RACE reads anew with MiXCR; each CDR3 protein has one entry. The table includes around 780,000 distinct CDR3 sequences, roughly 24% detected once. This sample was shared with a second study, whose subject was T cells of mothers and their children.

Sequencing was done on a sample of blood. The receptors derive from a boy between 10 and 17 years old in good health.

This clonotype was seen only a few times. The chain uses TRBV12-3 or TRBV12-4 and TRBJ2-1, with D unresolved. The CDR3 runs to 12 residues. The ends were cut back, 5 bases at V and 12 bases at J, with 14 bases in the middle. In DNA form, the CDR3 reads TGTGCCAGCAGTAACGGGCACTTTGGGCAGTTCTTC. Its translation: CASSNGHFGQFF.

This chain connects TRBV6-1 to TRBJ2-6, with D maybe TRBD2 (7 bases). V was trimmed by 5 bases and J by 2 bases, leaving 22 bases between them. The CDR3 is 19 amino acids. CDR1 MNHNS and CDR2 SASEGT come from the germline V gene. CDR3 nucleotides: TGTGCCAGCAGTCCTTCGGTACGAGGGGGGGGCCCTGGGGCCAACGTCCTGACTTTC. Amino acids: CASSPSVRGGGPGANVLTF.

The genes are TRBV10-2 and TRBJ2-5, with 9 bases aligning to TRBD1. The DNA matches TRBJ2-7 better at its end, which makes the J call doubtful. Germline CDR1 and CDR2: WSHSY and SAAADI. The CDR3 is 16 amino acids. The DNA of the CDR3 is TGCGCCAGCAGTGGGCTCCGGGACAGGGCCAGATACGAGCAGTACTTC. Residues: CASSGLRDRARYEQYF.

The CDR3 DNA reads as TGTGCCAGCAGGCAGGGACAGGGGTTCCACGAGCAGTACTTC. This sequence encodes CASRQGQGFHEQYF. The chain links TRBV12-3 or TRBV12-4 to TRBJ2-5, with 10 positions matching TRBD1. The better agreement between TRBJ2-7 and the DNA end casts doubt on the J call. The CDR3 contains 14 residues.

The chain links TRBV20-1 to TRBJ2-3; 10 bases match TRBD2. Germline V gene lookup returns CDR1 DFQATT and CDR2 SNEGSKA (reference sequence). The CDR3 covers 14 residues. With 7 bases clipped from V and 4 bases from J, the junction kept 8 bases outside the gene matches. The CDR3 coding sequence is TGCAGTGGCGTAGCGGGAGGTGGGGCAGATACGCAGTATTTT. As protein: CSGVAGGGADTQYF.

The chain combines TRBV9 with TRBJ2-5; D unresolved. Between the trimmed V and J ends, which lost 3 bases and 2 bases, there was a span of 8 bases. CDR3 size: 13 residues. From germline, CDR1 is SGDLS and CDR2 YYNGEE. The CDR3 DNA reads TGTGCCAGCAGCGGGTTGGGGCAAGAGACCCAGTACTTC. Its protein is CASSGLGQETQYF.

The chain links TRBV5-6 to TRBJ2-1; 12 bases are shared with TRBD2. Unmatched junction bases numbered 13, after V lost 3 bases and J lost 9 bases. CDR1 and CDR2 (germline): SGHDT, YYEEEE. The CDR3 covers 17 residues. CDR3 coding DNA: TGTGCCAGCAGCTCCGAAAGACTAGCGGGGGCCAGGGGTGAGCAGTTCTTC. Translation gives CASSSERLAGARGEQFF.

The chain uses TRBV12-3 or TRBV12-4 and TRBJ2-5; 9 bases fit TRBD1. The J call may be faulty, since TRBJ2-7 better matches the DNA end. The CDR3 is made up of 14 amino acids. CDR3 nucleotides: TGTGCCAGCAGTCGGGGACAGGGCCTCTACGAGCAGTACTTC. Translating it yields CASSRGQGLYEQYF.

The table lists this clonotype with a few counts. V and J are TRBV12-3 or TRBV12-4 and TRBJ1-1, with a tentative D call TRBD1 (6 bases). The CDR3 is 15 amino acids. Deletions cut 7 bases from V and 4 bases from J, with 19 bases between. The CDR3 DNA reads as TGTGCCAGCATCGTAGGTAGGGGGGCTCGCACTGAAGCTTTCTTT. It encodes CASIVGRGARTEAFF.

This clonotype was observed a few times. The chain employs TRBV6-5 and TRBJ2-5, with D tentatively TRBD2 (6 bases). V was cut by 2 bases and J by 0 bases, with 10 bases left in between. From germline, CDR1 is MNHEY and CDR2 SVGAGI. The length of the CDR3 is 15 residues. The CDR3 bases are TGTGCCAGCAGTTACGGAGGGATCAACCAAGAGACCCAGTACTTC. It yields the protein CASSYGGINQETQYF.

The chain combines TRBV29-1 with TRBJ2-6; 10 bases match TRBD1. Germline V lookup: CDR1 SQVTM, CDR2 ANQGSEA. The CDR3 is 15 amino acids. V shed 4 bases, J shed 2 bases, and the junction held 2 bases outside the gene matches. CDR3 DNA: TGCAGCGTTGGAGGGACAGGGGCTGGGGCCAACGTCCTGACTTTC. Protein sequence: CSVGGTGAGANVLTF.

The J gene is TRBJ2-6, the V gene TRBV11-2; TRBD2 matches 11 bases. CDR3 length: 16 residues. The V gene end was trimmed by 6 bases and the J gene end by 4 bases; junction bases not matched to a gene: 5. Germline assignment: CDR1 SGHAT and CDR2 FQNNGV. CDR3 bases: TGTGCCAGCAGTGTAGCGGGGGGGCTCGGGGCCAACGTCCTGACTTTC. Its translation: CASSVAGGLGANVLTF.

This clonotype has a handful of counts. This chain links TRBV5-1 with TRBJ2-5; D perhaps matches TRBD1 (6 bases). Trimming removed 3 bases at V and 3 bases at J, with 12 bases between. The CDR3 runs to 14 residues. Per the germline V gene, CDR1 is SGHRS and CDR2 is YFSETQ. In nucleotides, the CDR3 is TGCGCCAGCAGCTCAGGACGGACAGAAGAGACCCAGTACTTC. As protein: CASSSGRTEETQYF.

The chain is built from TRBV25-1 and TRBJ1-4; tentatively, D is TRBD1 (5 bases). Germline assignment: CDR1 MGHDK and CDR2 SYGVNS. V dropped 8 bases and J dropped 0 bases, with 13 bases sitting between them. This CDR3 is 15 amino acids long. The CDR3 loop is CASRSMGATNEKLFF. The CDR3 nucleotides read TGTGCCAGCCGATCGATGGGGGCAACTAATGAAAAACTGTTTTTT.

This rearrangement joins TRBV7-2 to TRBJ2-2; no clear D. Germline values: CDR1 SGHTA, CDR2 FQGNSA. V dropped 5 bases and J dropped 7 bases, with 23 bases sitting between them. This CDR3 spans 17 amino acids. The CDR3 coding sequence is TGTGCCAGCAGCCGTCGTGGCCTATTATTAATGAGCGGGGAGCTGTTTTTT. Translated, it gives CASSRRGLLLMSGELFF.

A single count supports this clonotype. This sequence joins TRBV19 and TRBJ1-5; 7 nucleotides line up with TRBD1. The CDR3 contains 17 residues. Germline CDR1 LNHDA, CDR2 SQIVND (reference sequence). The V and J ends lost 0 bases and 3 bases, in that order; junction bases with no gene match: 8. Written as DNA, the CDR3 is TGTGCCAGTAGTATAGATCCGACAGGGCGTGCCAATCAGCCCCAGCATTTT. It translates to CASSIDPTGRANQPQHF.

This clonotype was found a few times. V is TRBV10-3 and J is TRBJ1-2; no reliable D call. Germline V lookup: CDR1 ENHRY, CDR2 SYGVKD. V lost 6 bases to trimming and J lost 6 bases, with 20 bases between them. CDR3 length: 15 residues. DNA for the CDR3: TGTGCCATCAGCGCCGTGGTGGAGGAATGGAATGGCTACACCTTC. Protein sequence: CAISAVVEEWNGYTF.

This clonotype was detected only a few times. The gene calls are TRBV9 and TRBJ2-5, with 12 bases identical to TRBD2. The DNA end favors TRBJ2-1, so the J call may be wrong. The germline V gene encodes CDR1 SGDLS and CDR2 YYNGEE. The CDR3 loop spans 19 amino acids. The CDR3, as DNA: TGTGCCAGCAGCGCCGGGTCGGGGTCTAGCGGGGGGGTCTACAATGAGCAGTTCTTC. Its translation: CASSAGSGSSGGVYNEQFF.

This clonotype has only a few counts. The V and J genes are TRBV7-2 and TRBJ1-5; D perhaps matches TRBD1 (6 bases). The germline gives CDR1 SGHTA, CDR2 FQGNSA. V lost 7 bases and J 7 bases, leaving 17 bases between the germline ends. The CDR3 spans 14 residues. The CDR3 sequence is CASTLGGGYQPQHF. DNA for the CDR3: TGTGCCAGCACCTTGGGAGGGGGATACCAGCCCCAGCATTTT.

The chain uses TRBV7-6 and TRBJ2-5; maybe TRBD1 (6 bases). This CDR3 contains 14 residues. Germline CDR1 SGHVS, CDR2 FNYEAQ. V was pared by 2 bases and J by 1 base, with 8 bases between. The CDR3 here is CASSLTDSQETQYF. The CDR3 nucleotides read TGTGCCAGCAGCTTAACGGACAGCCAAGAGACCCAGTACTTC.

This clonotype was recorded a few times. The genes are TRBV6-5 and TRBJ1-2; possible D gene TRBD1, 5 bases. The CDR3 sequence is 13 residues long. CDR1 and CDR2 from the germline V gene are MNHEY and SVGAGI. Trimming cost V 4 bases and J 7 bases, with 13 bases left between them. Written as DNA, the CDR3 is TGTGCCAGCAGTTTAAGGGCCGGGGGTGGCTACACCTTC. It translates to CASSLRAGGGYTF.

The J gene is TRBJ2-3, the V gene TRBV20-1; D not resolved. Germline V gene lookup returns CDR1 DFQATT and CDR2 SNEGSKA (reference sequence). The length of the CDR3 is 12 residues. V was shortened by 6 bases and J by 4 bases, with 11 bases between the two germline ends. The CDR3 DNA follows: TGCAGTGCCACCAGTCGGGCAGATACGCAGTATTTT. It codes for CSATSRADTQYF.

V and J are TRBV5-1 and TRBJ2-3, with a possible D match to TRBD2 (7 bases). This CDR3 region has 14 residues. Per germline, CDR1 SGHRS and CDR2 YFSETQ. V lost 1 base and J lost 9, with 15 bases in between. The CDR3 sequence is CASSLMSGTQTQYF. The CDR3 bases are TGCGCCAGCAGCTTGATGAGCGGGACACAGACGCAGTATTTT.

This sequence joins TRBV6-6 and TRBJ2-1, with a weak D call TRBD2 (5 bases). Germline CDR1 and CDR2: MNHNY and SVGAGI (reference sequence). V was cut by 7 bases and J by 3 bases, with 10 bases left in between. This CDR3 comprises 13 residues. This CDR3 reads CASIGRGYNEQFF. The DNA for the CDR3 is TGTGCCAGCATCGGTCGGGGCTACAATGAGCAGTTCTTC.

This clonotype was seen more than once but under ten times. V usage is TRBV3-1 and J usage is TRBJ2-6, with 8 bases that match TRBD1. The germline V gene encodes CDR1 LGHDT and CDR2 YNNKEL (reference sequence). The CDR3 totals 17 residues. V lost 1 base, J lost 2 bases, and 4 bases stayed unmatched. In DNA form, the CDR3 reads TGTGCCAGCAGCCAAGGTCCACAGGGGGCTGGGGCCAACGTCCTGACTTTC. This encodes CASSQGPQGAGANVLTF.

This clonotype was seen a few times. V and J are TRBV7-8 and TRBJ2-1; D possibly matches TRBD1 or TRBD2 (6 bases each). This CDR3 spans 14 amino acids. V dropped 1 base and J dropped 5 bases, with 9 bases sitting between them. Germline CDR1 reads SGHVS; CDR2 reads FQNEAQ. CDR3 nucleotide sequence: TGTGCCAGCAGCTTAGATCGGGGGCACAATGAGCAGTTCTTC. It translates to CASSLDRGHNEQFF. Complete variable domain (other parts from reference TRBV7-8 and TRBJ2-1): GAGVSQSPRYKVAKRGQDVALRCDPISGHVSLFWYQQALGQGPEFLTYFQNEAQLDKSGLPSDRFFAERPEGSVSTLKIQRTQQEDSAVYLCASSLDRGHNEQFFGPGTRLTVL.

This clonotype appeared many times. The V gene is TRBV4-1, the J gene TRBJ2-5; D gene uncertain. The J call may be wrong; the DNA end is better matched by TRBJ2-7. The CDR3 length is 13 residues. Germline V gives CDR1 MGHRA, CDR2 YSYEKL. CDR3 sequence reads: CASSQDGPYEQYF. The CDR3 DNA sequence: TGCGCCAGCAGCCAAGATGGTCCCTACGAGCAGTACTTC.

The chain joins TRBV7-9 to TRBJ2-7; no definite D call. CDR3 size: 13 residues. The ends were cut back, 7 bases at V and 0 bases at J, with 10 bases in the middle. From germline, CDR1 is SEHNR and CDR2 FQNEAQ (reference sequence). CDR3 nucleotides: TGTGCCAGCACGGAACTTCCCTCCTACGAGCAGTACTTC. Translated, it gives CASTELPSYEQYF.

This chain connects TRBV5-1 to TRBJ2-5; tentatively, D is TRBD2 (5 bases). This CDR3 is 14 amino acids long. V was pared by 6 bases and J by 5 bases, with 17 bases between. In germline, CDR1 is SGHRS, CDR2 YFSETQ. The CDR3 nucleotides are TGCGCCAGCACGCTTACCGGGGTAGGGGAGACCCAGTACTTC. Its translation is CASTLTGVGETQYF.